One and the same sample provided the 4 T cell receptor beta chains below, sequenced in a study of cytomegalovirus exposure and HLA in healthy donors. PCR employed 60 Vbeta and 13 Jbeta primers. Using immunoSEQ multiplex PCR, the repertoire was profiled, and TCRdb retains in-frame clones only, with some absent. The repertoire table contains under 50,000 clones. The sample comprised PBMCs. The source is a male donor in good health and CMV-seronegative.

The V gene is TRBV5-1, the J gene TRBJ2-7; no clear D gene. CDR1 and CDR2 from the germline V gene are SGHRS and YFSETQ. This CDR3 has 17 amino acids. The V end lost 2 bases, the J end lost 1 base, and 19 bases lay between the germline ends. CDR3 sequence reads: CASSFVVASVDSYEQYF. CDR3 DNA sequence: TGCGCCAGCAGCTTTGTTGTGGCCAGTGTTGATTCCTACGAGCAGTACTTC.

The chain joins TRBV25-1 to TRBJ2-2, with D possibly matching TRBD1 (6 bases). Between the trimmed V and J ends, which lost 3 bases and 3 bases, there was a span of 8 bases. The CDR3 runs to 14 residues. Germline-derived CDR1 and CDR2 are MGHDK and SYGVNS. CDR3 amino acids: CASSDTGYTGELFF. CDR3 nucleotides: TGTGCCAGCAGTGATACAGGGTACACCGGGGAGCTGTTTTTT.

The chain carries TRBV27 and TRBJ2-7; 11 bases fit TRBD1. CDR3 length equals 18 residues. The germline V gene has CDR1 MNHEY and CDR2 SMNVEV (reference sequence). V was clipped by 5 bases and J by 1 base; unmatched bases: 13. The CDR3 sequence: CASSDSRTGGLISYEQYF. CDR3 nucleotide sequence: TGTGCCAGCAGTGACTCCCGGACAGGGGGCCTAATTTCCTACGAGCAGTACTTC.

The CDR3 coding sequence is TGTGCCTGGAGTGCCACAGGGTATGAAGCTTTCTTT. It translates to CAWSATGYEAFF. V gene TRBV30 combines with J gene TRBJ1-1; TRBD1 is a possible D gene (6 bases). The V and J ends lost 1 base and 7 bases respectively, with 10 bases between them. Germline V gives CDR1 GTSNPN, CDR2 SVGIG (reference sequence). The CDR3 loop spans 12 amino acids.